Below, 21 T cell receptor beta chains from the same sample are listed, as sequenced in a study of blood T cell repertoires in COVID-19. Sequenced by immunoSEQ multiplex PCR; TCRdb stores in-frame clones only, minus some. The sample lists about 260,000 clones, 70% to 90% occurring once. Sequenced input: peripheral blood. These receptor sequences come from a man under 40 with active or convalescent COVID-19.

V usage is TRBV25-1 and J usage is TRBJ2-5; 9 nucleotides match TRBD2. This CDR3 comprises 16 residues. Per germline, CDR1 MGHDK and CDR2 SYGVNS. V was pared by 2 bases and J by 5 bases, with 9 bases of the junction left unmatched. CDR3 sequence (DNA): TGTGCCAGCAGTGAAGGGCGGGGGGGCCTTTCTGAGACCCAGTACTTC. Translated, it gives CASSEGRGGLSETQYF.

The chain employs TRBV6-1 and TRBJ1-1, with D possibly TRBD1 on 5 matching bases. CDR1 MNHNS and CDR2 SASEGT come from the germline V gene. The CDR3 sequence is 15 residues long. V was clipped by 2 bases and J by 3 bases, with 13 bases between them. CDR3 loop: CASSEFWARDTEAFF. CDR3 in DNA: TGTGCCAGCAGTGAATTCTGGGCCAGGGACACTGAAGCTTTCTTT.

This clone appeared once. Distinct nucleotide sequences in the sample also encode this CDR3. The V call is TRBV7-2, the J call TRBJ2-7, with D possibly matching TRBD2 (5 bases). V was shortened by 1 base and J by 1 base, with 8 bases between the two germline ends. The CDR3 runs to 14 residues. Germline CDR1 reads SGHTA; CDR2 reads FQGNSA. CDR3 nucleotide sequence: TGTGCCAGCAGCTTAGGACCGGGATCCTACGAGCAGTACTTC. It is translated as CASSLGPGSYEQYF.

Concerning this clone: The junction departs from germline at one end; a sequencing error may be responsible. The chain links TRBV9 to TRBJ1-4; a weak D match, TRBD1 (5 bases). The CDR3 spans 17 residues. CDR1 and CDR2 (germline): SGDLS, YYNGEE. The CDR3 nucleotides read TGTGCCAGCAGTGTAGGTCGTGGGGCAGGGATTAATGAAAAACTGTTTTTT. It encodes CASSVGRGAGINEKLFF.

The chain has TRBV9 and TRBJ2-1, with D perhaps TRBD1 (5 bases). The germline V and J ends were trimmed by 4 bases and 2 bases, with 13 bases remaining between them. The germline V gene encodes CDR1 SGDLS and CDR2 YYNGEE. This CDR3 spans 15 amino acids. CDR3 protein: CASSPIPGTYNEQFF. DNA of the CDR3: TGTGCCAGCAGCCCTATCCCAGGGACCTACAATGAGCAGTTCTTC.

The chain joins TRBV19 to TRBJ2-1, with D maybe TRBD1 (6 bases). The ends were cut back, 7 bases at V and 8 bases at J, with 9 bases in the middle. The CDR3 is 11 residues long. Germline V gene sequence: CDR1 LNHDA, CDR2 SQIVND (reference sequence). In DNA form, the CDR3 reads TGTGCCAGTAAACAGGGATATGAGCAGTTCTTC. Amino acids: CASKQGYEQFF.

The chain couples TRBV9 to TRBJ2-3, with TRBD1 matching 8 bases. Germline trimming cut 3 bases from V and 5 bases from J; bases unmatched to any gene: 5. CDR1 SGDLS and CDR2 YYNGEE come from the germline V gene. The CDR3 loop spans 14 amino acids. As DNA, the CDR3 is TGTGCCAGCAGCGCGACAGGGGCTGAAGATACGCAGTATTTT. This encodes CASSATGAEDTQYF.

The chain is built from TRBV6-2 or TRBV6-3 and TRBJ2-2; 8 bases line up with TRBD2. Per the germline V gene, CDR1 is MNHEY and CDR2 is SVGEGT. The CDR3 extends over 18 amino acids. The junction had 15 bases not matched to a gene; V was cut back by 2 bases and J by 7 bases. CDR3 sequence reads: CASSYHKSTSGGVGELFF. In nucleotides, the CDR3 is TGTGCCAGCAGTTACCACAAATCGACCAGCGGGGGAGTCGGGGAGCTGTTTTTT.

This sequence joins TRBV18 and TRBJ1-2, with D perhaps matching TRBD1 (6 bases). This CDR3 region has 15 residues. Germline V gene sequence: CDR1 KGHSH, CDR2 LQKENI. The V gene lost 3 bases and the J gene lost 4 bases, with 15 bases spanning the gap. The CDR3 protein is CASSPTGPWGYGYTF. DNA of the CDR3: TGTGCCAGCTCACCCACAGGGCCTTGGGGCTATGGCTACACCTTC.

This clone has a handful of counts. The genes are TRBV12-3 or TRBV12-4 and TRBJ2-1; D is uncertain. Trimming left V 7 bases short and J 7 bases short, with 11 bases between. This CDR3 is built from 12 residues. The CDR3, as DNA: TGTGCCAGCACCCCCGTCCGTAATGAGCAGTTCTTC. The encoded protein is CASTPVRNEQFF.

V is TRBV28 and J is TRBJ2-7; TRBD1 agrees at 9 bases. The V gene's germline CDR1 is MDHEN and CDR2 SYDVKM. Trimming cost V 6 bases and J 6 bases; bases outside gene matches: 6. The length of the CDR3 is 13 residues. The CDR3 DNA sequence: TGTGCCAGCAGGCAACAGGGGGCGCGCGAGCAGTACTTC. This encodes CASRQQGAREQYF.

J is TRBJ2-7 and V is TRBV12-5; 7 bases map to TRBD1. Germline values: CDR1 LGHNT, CDR2 FRNRAP. J gave up 3 bases and V 11 bases, and 13 bases lay outside the gene matches. CDR3 length equals 14 residues. The CDR3 bases are TGTGCTTTCAGCCGGGACAGCCTAATCTACGAGCAGTACTTC. Protein sequence: CAFSRDSLIYEQYF.

The chain has TRBV6-1 and TRBJ2-1; TRBD2 matches 9 bases. Germline-derived CDR1 and CDR2 are MNHNS and SASEGT. This CDR3 region has 15 residues. The V segment lost 4 bases and the J segment 4 bases; nucleotides outside the gene matches: 5. CDR3 protein: CASSVAGARYNEQFF. The CDR3, as DNA: TGTGCCAGCAGTGTAGCGGGGGCCCGATACAATGAGCAGTTCTTC.

This chain links TRBV6-5 with TRBJ2-3, with 7 bases that match TRBD1. The junction had 7 bases not matched to a gene; V was cut back by 7 bases and J by 0 bases. Germline V gene lookup returns CDR1 MNHEY and CDR2 SVGAGI. The CDR3 is made up of 15 amino acids. CDR3 amino acids: CASKGTAISTDTQYF. In DNA form, the CDR3 reads TGTGCCAGCAAAGGGACAGCCATTAGCACAGATACGCAGTATTTT.

The chain combines TRBV4-2 with TRBJ2-3; D is perhaps TRBD2 (6 bases). Deletions cut 0 bases from V and 3 bases from J, with 13 bases between. The germline gives CDR1 LGHNA, CDR2 YNFKEQ. The CDR3 has 16 residues. The CDR3 sequence is CASSQDAGQETDTQYF. CDR3 DNA: TGTGCCAGCAGCCAAGATGCGGGGCAGGAGACAGATACGCAGTATTTT.

V is TRBV18 and J is TRBJ1-1, with 9 bases fitting TRBD1. CDR3 size: 16 residues. V lost 3 bases, J lost 1 base, and 6 bases stayed unmatched. Per germline, CDR1 KGHSH and CDR2 LQKENI. CDR3 coding DNA: TGTGCCAGCTCACCTACCGGACAGGGGACGAACACTGAAGCTTTCTTT. This sequence encodes CASSPTGQGTNTEAFF.

This chain connects TRBV30 to TRBJ1-2; 7 nucleotides match TRBD1. The junction had 5 bases not matched to a gene; V was cut back by 0 bases and J by 4 bases. The CDR3 has 14 residues. CDR1 is GTSNPN, CDR2 SVGIG, per germline (reference sequence). The CDR3 DNA reads as TGTGCCTGGAGTGTTAGGGGGCTTGGCTATGGCTACACCTTC. Translated, it gives CAWSVRGLGYGYTF.

The V and J genes are TRBV3-1 (or the pseudogene TRBV3-2) and TRBJ1-2, with 7 bases fitting TRBD1. Per the germline V gene, CDR1 is LGHDT and CDR2 is YNNKEL (reference sequence). The CDR3 is 16 residues long. V gave up 1 base and J gave up 5 bases; unmatched junction bases: 10. The CDR3, as DNA: TGTGCCAGCAGCCAAGGACCCACCACAGGGGCTTATGGCTACACCTTC. It is translated as CASSQGPTTGAYGYTF.

This sequence joins TRBV2 and TRBJ1-1; weak D call: TRBD1 (6 bases). The CDR3 runs to 14 residues. Per the germline V gene, CDR1 is SNHLY and CDR2 is FYNNEI. Trimming took off 5 bases at V and 2 bases at J, with 12 bases between the two ends. DNA of the CDR3: TGTGCCAGCAGTCCGAGGGGGGGTAACACTGAAGCTTTCTTT. Encoded protein: CASSPRGGNTEAFF.

The V and J genes are TRBV6-7 and TRBJ1-5, with a tentative D call TRBD1 (6 bases). TRBV6-7 is designated an ORF whose function remains uncertain. With 10 bases removed from V and 3 bases from J, the gap between germline ends came to 22 bases. The length of the CDR3 is 16 residues. CDR3 sequence reads: CATPSAGAPINQPQHF. The CDR3 nucleotides read TGTGCCACCCCGAGCGCAGGGGCCCCTATCAATCAGCCCCAGCATTTT.

This chain joins TRBV29-1 and TRBJ1-3; D not resolved. This CDR3 spans 14 amino acids. Germline loops: CDR1 SQVTM, CDR2 ANQGSEA. Trimming removed 1 base from V and 2 bases from J, with 9 bases in between. CDR3 protein: CSVEGAAAGNTIYF. For the CDR3, the DNA is TGCAGCGTTGAAGGGGCAGCGGCTGGAAACACCATATATTTT.